This T cell receptor (beta chain) was sequenced during a study of cytomegalovirus exposure and HLA in healthy donors. Germline-derived CDR1 and CDR2 are MNHEY and SVGAGI. The CDR3 covers 13 residues. The V gene lost 5 bases and the J gene lost 4 bases, with 11 bases spanning the gap. A note on this clone: Antigen specificity is unknown.

Findings and limits, study-wide: Presence/absence analysis assumed near-uniform sequencing depth across donors. After further analysis at a later stage, 16,951 TCR beta sequences were associated with HLA alleles at 0.05 false discovery rate.

The PCR employed 60 Vbeta primers together with 13 Jbeta primers. The data were produced by immunoSEQ multiplex PCR, yet TCRdb's version contains in-frame clones alone and is incomplete. The sample records over 100,000 clones, roughly 73% being singletons. The chain uses TRBV6-5 and TRBJ1-2; unclear D gene. The receptor was isolated from a woman under 40 in good health and CMV-seronegative. Input material: PBMCs. CDR3 loop: CASSPQLPYGYTF. As DNA, the CDR3 is TGTGCCAGCAGTCCTCAACTGCCCTATGGCTACACCTTC.